The TCR beta chain described here comes from a study of blood T cell repertoires in COVID-19. As for the study in general: Acute and convalescent COVID-19 specimens originated in the United States, Italy and Spain. T cells, B-cell-depleted T cells, or PBMCs supplied cDNA or gDNA.

The CDR3 is 12 residues long. Trimming took off 4 bases at V and 1 base at J, with 2 bases between the two ends. Germline V gene sequence: CDR1 SGDLS, CDR2 YYNGEE. Original processing notes: How many nucleated cells were present was estimated from reference gene primer amplification. The table came from immunoSEQ multiplex PCR; TCRdb's copy has only in-frame clones and leaves some out. V, J and clone size are those of that table, while D and trimming were read from the DNA. There are some 94,000 clones in the sample; less than 75% occur only once, and around 25% lies in the top ten. The V gene is TRBV9, the J gene TRBJ2-2; D remains unclear. Sequencing input: peripheral blood. The clonotype was recovered from a woman aged 60-75 years in a cohort sampled during active or convalescent COVID-19. The CDR3 sequence: CASSLNTGELFF. The CDR3 DNA is TGTGCCAGCAGCCTGAACACCGGGGAGCTGTTTTTT.